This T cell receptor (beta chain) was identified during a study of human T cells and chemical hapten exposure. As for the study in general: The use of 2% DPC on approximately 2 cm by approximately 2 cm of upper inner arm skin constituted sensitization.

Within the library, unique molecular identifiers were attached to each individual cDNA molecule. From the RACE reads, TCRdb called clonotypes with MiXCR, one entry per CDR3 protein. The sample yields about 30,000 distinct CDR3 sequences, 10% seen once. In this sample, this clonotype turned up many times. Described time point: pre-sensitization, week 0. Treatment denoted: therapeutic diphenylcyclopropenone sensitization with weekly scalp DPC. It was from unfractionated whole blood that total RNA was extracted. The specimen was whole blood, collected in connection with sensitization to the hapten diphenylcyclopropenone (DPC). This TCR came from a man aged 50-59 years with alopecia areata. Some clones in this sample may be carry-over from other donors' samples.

The CDR3, as DNA: TGCAGCGTTAGTCCGGGACGGGGGGCCAACGTCCTGACTTTC. The encoded protein is CSVSPGRGANVLTF. The J gene is TRBJ2-6, the V gene TRBV29-1; the D call may be TRBD1 or TRBD2 (5 bases each). The CDR3 is made up of 14 amino acids. The V gene lost 5 bases and the J gene lost 4 bases, with 12 bases spanning the gap. Germline lookup yields CDR1 SQVTM and CDR2 ANQGSEA.